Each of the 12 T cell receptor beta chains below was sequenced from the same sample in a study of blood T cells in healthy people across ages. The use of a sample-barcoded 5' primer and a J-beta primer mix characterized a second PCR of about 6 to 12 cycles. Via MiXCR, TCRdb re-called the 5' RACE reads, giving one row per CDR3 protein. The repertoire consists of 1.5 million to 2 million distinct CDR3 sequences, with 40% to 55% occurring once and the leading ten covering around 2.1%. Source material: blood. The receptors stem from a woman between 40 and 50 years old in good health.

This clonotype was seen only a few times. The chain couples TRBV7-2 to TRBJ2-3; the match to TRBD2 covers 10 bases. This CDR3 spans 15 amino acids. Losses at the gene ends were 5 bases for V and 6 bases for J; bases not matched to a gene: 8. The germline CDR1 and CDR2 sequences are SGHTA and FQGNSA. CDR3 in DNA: TGTGCCAGCAGCCCTCAGCGGGGGGGCGGTGATACGCAGTATTTT. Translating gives CASSPQRGGGDTQYF.

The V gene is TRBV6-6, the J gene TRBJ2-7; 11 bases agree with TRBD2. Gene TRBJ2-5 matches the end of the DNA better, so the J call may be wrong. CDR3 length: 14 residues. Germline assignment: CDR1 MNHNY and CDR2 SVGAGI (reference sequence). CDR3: CASSKLAGVETQYF. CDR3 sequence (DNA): TGTGCCAGCAGCAAACTAGCGGGGGTAGAGACCCAGTACTTC.

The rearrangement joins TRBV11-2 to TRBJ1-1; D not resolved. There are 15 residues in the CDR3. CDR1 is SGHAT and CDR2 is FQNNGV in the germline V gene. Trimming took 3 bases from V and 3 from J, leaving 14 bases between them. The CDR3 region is CASSFLVGSDTEAFF. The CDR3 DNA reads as TGTGCCAGCAGCTTCCTCGTTGGGTCTGACACTGAAGCTTTCTTT.

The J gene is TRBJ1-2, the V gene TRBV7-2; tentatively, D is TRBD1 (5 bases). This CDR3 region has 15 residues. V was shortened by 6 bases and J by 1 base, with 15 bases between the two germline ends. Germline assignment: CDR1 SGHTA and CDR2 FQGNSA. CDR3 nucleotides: TGTGCCAGCAGGACCGGGCCGACAGTTAACTATGGCTACACCTTC. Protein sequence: CASRTGPTVNYGYTF.

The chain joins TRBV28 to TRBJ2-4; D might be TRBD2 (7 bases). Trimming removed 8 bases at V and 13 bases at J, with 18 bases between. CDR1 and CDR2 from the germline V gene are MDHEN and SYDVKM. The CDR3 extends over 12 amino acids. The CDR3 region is CASVGGRYEQYF. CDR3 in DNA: TGTGCCAGCGTGGGGGGGCGGTATGAGCAGTACTTC.

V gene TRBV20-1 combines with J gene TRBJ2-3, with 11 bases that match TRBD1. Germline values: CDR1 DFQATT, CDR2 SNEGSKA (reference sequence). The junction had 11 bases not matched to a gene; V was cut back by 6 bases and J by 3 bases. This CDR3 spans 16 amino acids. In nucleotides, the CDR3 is TGCAGTGCACATCGTCCGGGACAGGGGGGGACAGATACGCAGTATTTT. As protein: CSAHRPGQGGTDTQYF.

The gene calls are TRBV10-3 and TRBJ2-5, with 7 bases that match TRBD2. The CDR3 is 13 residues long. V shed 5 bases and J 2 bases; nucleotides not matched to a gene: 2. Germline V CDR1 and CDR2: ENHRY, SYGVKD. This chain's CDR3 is CAISPGLQETQYF. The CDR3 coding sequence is TGTGCCATCAGTCCGGGACTACAAGAGACCCAGTACTTC.

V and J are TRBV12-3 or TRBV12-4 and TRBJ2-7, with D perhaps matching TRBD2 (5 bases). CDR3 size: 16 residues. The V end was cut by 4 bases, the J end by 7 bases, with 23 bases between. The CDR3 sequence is CASSSRDVLPTGEQYF. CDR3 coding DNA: TGTGCCAGCAGTTCACGTGACGTCCTACCTACGGGGGAGCAGTACTTC.

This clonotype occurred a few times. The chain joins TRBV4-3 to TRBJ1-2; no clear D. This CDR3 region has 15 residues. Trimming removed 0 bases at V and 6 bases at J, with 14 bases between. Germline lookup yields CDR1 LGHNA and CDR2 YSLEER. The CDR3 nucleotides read TGCGCCAGCAGCCAAGATATCGGTTTCCGGCATGGCTACACCTTC. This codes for CASSQDIGFRHGYTF.

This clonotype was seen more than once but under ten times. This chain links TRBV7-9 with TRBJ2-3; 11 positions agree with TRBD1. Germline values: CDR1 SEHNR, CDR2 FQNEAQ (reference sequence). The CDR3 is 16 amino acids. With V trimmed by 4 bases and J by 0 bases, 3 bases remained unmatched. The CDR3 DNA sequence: TGTGCCAGCAGCTATGGACAGGGGGCTAGCACAGATACGCAGTATTTT. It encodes CASSYGQGASTDTQYF.

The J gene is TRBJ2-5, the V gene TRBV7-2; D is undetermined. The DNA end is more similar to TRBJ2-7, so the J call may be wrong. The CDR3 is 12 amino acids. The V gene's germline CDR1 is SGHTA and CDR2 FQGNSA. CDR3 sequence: CASSFRKGEQYF. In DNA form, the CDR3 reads TGTGCCAGCAGCTTTAGGAAGGGCGAGCAGTACTTC.

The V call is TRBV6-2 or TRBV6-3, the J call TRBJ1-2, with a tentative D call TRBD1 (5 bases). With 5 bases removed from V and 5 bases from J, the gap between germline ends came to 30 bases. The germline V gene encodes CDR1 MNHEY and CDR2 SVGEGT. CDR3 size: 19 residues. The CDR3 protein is CASSNFTRQPSPDGYGYTF. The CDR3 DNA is TGTGCCAGCAGTAATTTCACCCGACAGCCGTCTCCGGATGGATATGGCTACACCTTC.